Listed below are T cell receptor beta chains from one sample, sequenced in a study of beta chain features in type 1 diabetes. Some clones are missing from TCRdb's copy, which holds only in-frame ones; the method was immunoSEQ multiplex PCR. The table shows about 700,000 clones, with around 15% occurring only once. Sequences were obtained from naive CD4+ T cells from blood. The source is a man aged 18 to 30 with type 1 diabetes. The CDR3 runs from the conserved cysteine through the conserved F or W. D genes are given only for firm matches. Clone sizes are given selectively: once, few, many, or a class where the clone is expanded.

d_gene,len,v_gene,j_gene,abundance,CDR3aa,CDR3nt
TRBD1,15,TRBV30,TRBJ1-6,.,CAWSRQGFYNSPLHF,TGTGCCTGGAGTCGACAGGGGTTCTATAATTCACCCCTCCACTTT
.,15,TRBV19,TRBJ1-3,.,CASSIRAGDGNTIYF,TGTGCCAGTAGTATAAGGGCAGGGGATGGAAACACCATATATTTT
TRBD2,15,TRBV5-1,TRBJ2-1,.,CASHRLAGVGDEQFF,TGCGCCAGCCACAGACTAGCGGGGGTTGGCGATGAGCAGTTCTTC
.,13,TRBV30,TRBJ2-2,.,CAWSVLNTGELFF,TGTGCCTGGAGTGTACTCAACACCGGGGAGCTGTTTTTT
.,15,TRBV7-9,TRBJ1-6,.,CASSPRAGDNSPLHF,TGTGCCAGCAGCCCCAGGGCAGGAGATAATTCACCCCTCCACTTT
.,16,TRBV7-2,TRBJ1-5,few,CASSLVTAYSNQPQHF,TGTGCCAGCAGCTTAGTGACAGCCTATAGCAATCAGCCCCAGCATTTT
.,11,TRBV6-5,TRBJ1-1,few,CASSRNTEAFF,TGTGCCAGCAGTCGGAACACTGAAGCTTTCTTT
.,13,TRBV30,TRBJ1-2,.,CAWSLVAGRGYTF,TGTGCCTGGAGCCTAGTGGCAGGGCGAGGCTACACCTTC
TRBD1,13,TRBV10-3,TRBJ2-7,few,CAVRTGRLDEQYF,TGTGCCGTTCGGACAGGGAGATTGGACGAGCAGTACTTC
TRBD1,13,TRBV30,TRBJ2-7,few,CACRTGGSYEQYF,TGTGCCTGCCGGACAGGGGGTTCCTACGAGCAGTACTTC
.,15,TRBV7-6,TRBJ1-1,.,CASSLAGGQNTEAFF,TGTGCCAGCAGCTTAGCGGGGGGACAGAACACTGAAGCTTTCTTT
TRBD2,16,TRBV10-3,TRBJ2-3,few,CAISGERGGGTDTQYF,TGTGCCATCAGTGGAGAGCGGGGTGGGGGCACAGATACGCAGTATTTT
.,13,TRBV25-1,TRBJ2-5,.,CASSELGEETQYF,TGTGCCAGCAGTGAATTAGGGGAAGAGACCCAGTACTTC
TRBD1,17,TRBV19,TRBJ2-6,.,CASSPGKGAKGANVLTF,TGTGCCAGTAGTCCGGGGAAGGGGGCTAAAGGGGCCAACGTCCTGACTTTC
.,13,TRBV10-3,TRBJ2-5,few,CAIGRGRQETQYF,TGTGCCATCGGGCGCGGGCGGCAAGAGACCCAGTACTTC
TRBD1,16,TRBV25-1,TRBJ1-3,.,CASSEEDRSIRNTIYF,TGTGCCAGCAGTGAAGAGGACAGGAGTATCCGAAACACCATATATTTT
TRBD2,15,TRBV9,TRBJ2-3,few,CASSVAGGFTDTQYF,TGTGCCAGCAGCGTAGCGGGGGGGTTCACAGATACGCAGTATTTT
.,14,TRBV27,TRBJ2-3,few,CASSSRGAVDTQYF,TGTGCCAGCAGTTCGAGGGGGGCCGTGGATACGCAGTATTTT
TRBD2,16,TRBV11-2,TRBJ2-3,.,CASSLAPSGGRDTQYF,TGTGCCAGCAGCTTAGCCCCTAGCGGGGGTAGGGATACGCAGTATTTT
TRBD1,13,TRBV5-1,TRBJ2-5,.,CASSVGQGETQYF,TGCGCCAGCAGCGTAGGACAGGGGGAGACCCAGTACTTC
.,12,TRBV4-1,TRBJ2-5,.,CASSPPEETQYF,TGCGCCAGCAGCCCCCCGGAAGAGACCCAGTACTTC
.,17,TRBV7-2,TRBJ2-3,.,CASSLALQGGGTDTQYF,TGTGCCAGCAGCTTAGCGCTTCAGGGCGGTGGAACAGATACGCAGTATTTT
.,17,TRBV4-1,TRBJ2-2,.,CASSHGLNRRFTGELFF,TGCGCCAGCAGCCACGGACTGAACCGCAGATTCACCGGGGAGCTGTTTTTT
TRBD2,15,TRBV9,TRBJ2-1,.,CASSVVSGGYNEQFF,TGTGCCAGCAGCGTAGTTAGCGGGGGCTACAATGAGCAGTTCTTC
.,15,TRBV7-3,TRBJ2-1,few,CASSLQGLSYNEQFF,TGTGCCAGCAGCTTACAAGGGCTGAGCTACAATGAGCAGTTCTTC
TRBD1,15,TRBV2,TRBJ2-7,few,CASSRSGTGWNEQYF,TGTGCCAGCAGTCGTTCCGGGACAGGTTGGAACGAGCAGTACTTC
TRBD1,15,TRBV29-1,TRBJ1-4,.,CSVLPRTGTNEKLFF,TGCAGCGTTTTGCCCCGGACAGGAACTAATGAAAAACTGTTTTTT
.,13,TRBV10-3,TRBJ2-5,few,CAISEMEMETQYF,TGTGCCATCAGTGAGATGGAGATGGAGACCCAGTACTTC
.,16,TRBV4-1,TRBJ1-1,few,CASSQDKKGGYTEAFF,TGCGCCAGCAGCCAAGATAAGAAGGGGGGATACACTGAAGCTTTCTTT
.,14,TRBV10-3,TRBJ2-2,few,CAIRGDLFTGELFF,TGTGCCATCAGGGGGGACTTATTCACCGGGGAGCTGTTTTTT
.,14,TRBV10-2,TRBJ1-1,.,CASTEQYLNTEAFF,TGCGCCAGCACCGAACAGTACTTAAACACTGAAGCTTTCTTT